The T cell receptor beta chain under discussion was sequenced for a study of OX40 agonist ivuxolimab in advanced cancers. Study at large: Patients were infused with ivuxolimab every 2 weeks at 0.01 to 10 mg/kg.

This clone was observed a few times. The antigen remains unidentified. Study conclusions and caveats: Relative to CD4+, CD8+ T cells held more expanded clones on average.

V shed 5 bases and J 7 bases; nucleotides not matched to a gene: 12. Germline V CDR1 and CDR2: SEHNR, FQNEAQ (reference sequence). This CDR3 is 16 amino acids long. Clones were sequenced by immunoSEQ multiplex PCR, and TCRdb holds only the in-frame ones, with some missing. Here the sample spans roughly 68,000 clones, around 89% being singletons. The V and J genes are TRBV7-9 and TRBJ2-2, with 8 bases lining up with TRBD2. This TCR was sampled from an adult with an advanced solid tumor such as melanoma, head and neck, liver or kidney cancer. The sample here was CD4+ or CD8+ T cells sorted from blood, taken in a trial of the OX40 agonist ivuxolimab. CDR3: CASSRDFGGAGGELFF. CDR3 coding DNA: TGTGCCAGCAGCCGAGACTTCGGGGGGGCTGGCGGGGAGCTGTTTTTT.